This T cell receptor beta chain came from a study of cytotoxic CD8 clonotypes in ibrutinib-treated CLL. Study context: Samples had a mean of roughly 250,000 productive templates and about 93,000 productive rearrangements.

Libraries were prepared by immunoSEQ multiplex PCR; TCRdb keeps only in-frame clonotypes and omits some of them. Of 65,000 to 95,000 clones in the sample, roughly 86% were seen once. CDR1 MGHDK and CDR2 SYGVNS come from the germline V gene. Trimming removed 4 bases at V and 5 bases at J, with 11 bases between. The CDR3 runs 13 residues. The chain uses TRBV25-1 and TRBJ1-1; D is ambiguous. This sequence originates from a human donor with chronic lymphocytic leukemia. Sample: PBMCs, taken before ibrutinib treatment. The DNA of the CDR3 is TGTGCCAGCAGTGGAATGGAGGTGACTGAAGCTTTCTTT. It translates to CASSGMEVTEAFF.